This T cell receptor beta chain stems from a study of blood T cell repertoires in COVID-19. Study information: Sample material is recorded as cDNA or gDNA derived from T cells, B-cell-depleted T cells, or PBMCs.

The CDR3 consists of 15 residues. Per germline, CDR1 SGHDT and CDR2 YYEEEE. V lost 4 bases, J lost 3 bases, and 8 bases stayed unmatched. Generated by immunoSEQ multiplex PCR, the TCRdb table keeps only in-frame clones and is missing some. The table lists roughly 150,000 clones, about 88% of them singletons, with 2% to 3% in the top ten. The sample consisted of peripheral blood. The sequence came from an older woman with acute or convalescent COVID-19. The rearrangement uses TRBV5-6 and TRBJ2-7; 9 bases are a match to TRBD1. The CDR3 bases are TGTGCCAGCAGCCCCGGACAGGGGATTAGCTACGAGCAGTACTTC. This gives the protein CASSPGQGISYEQYF.